The 16 T cell receptor beta chains presented below share a single source sample, sequenced in a study of T cell changes during pregnancy in multiple sclerosis. Only in-frame clones appear in the TCRdb table, and some are missing; sequencing was by immunoSEQ multiplex PCR. Among about 47,000 clones listed, over 85% were seen once. The sample in question was peripheral blood, obtained in the first trimester of pregnancy. The receptors were gathered from a female donor with multiple sclerosis, enrolled in a pregnancy study.

This clone has a single count. The V and J genes are TRBV19 and TRBJ1-1; D is unresolved. Deletions cut 1 base from V and 7 bases from J, with 16 bases between. Germline-derived CDR1 and CDR2 are LNHDA and SQIVND (reference sequence). This CDR3 has 15 residues. For the CDR3, the DNA is TGTGCCAGTAGTATAGCGGAGGGATTGTATGGTGAAGCTTTCTTT. It is translated as CASSIAEGLYGEAFF.

The V gene is TRBV9, the J gene TRBJ1-2; D call uncertain. Trimming cost V 2 bases and J 4 bases, with 9 bases left between them. The CDR3 totals 13 residues. CDR1 and CDR2 (germline): SGDLS, YYNGEE. The DNA for the CDR3 is TGTGCCAGCAGCGTCCTGACGGGCTATGGCTACACCTTC. Its protein product is CASSVLTGYGYTF.

Comment on this clone: Relative to the germline gene, one junction end is altered; a read error may explain this. The V call is TRBV5-6, the J call TRBJ1-1, with 8 bases aligning to TRBD1. Germline-derived CDR1 and CDR2 are SGHDT and YYEEEE. The CDR3 length is 16 residues. Here the CDR3 reads CAGSLVRTGGLTEAFF. CDR3 in DNA: TGTGCCGGCAGCTTGGTACGCACAGGGGGGTTAACTGAAGCTTTCTTT.

In nucleotides, the CDR3 is TGTGCCAGCTCTGTATACAGGGACAATGAGCAGTTCTTC. This codes for CASSVYRDNEQFF. The V call is TRBV18, the J call TRBJ2-1; weak D call: TRBD1 (6 bases). From germline, CDR1 is KGHSH and CDR2 LQKENI. V gave up 6 bases and J gave up 5 bases, with 11 bases separating them. The CDR3 totals 13 residues.

This clone has just one count. This rearrangement joins TRBV27 to TRBJ2-1; 7 bases line up with TRBD2. The length of the CDR3 is 13 residues. V lost 0 bases to trimming and J lost 11 bases; unmatched junction nucleotides: 4. Germline V gene lookup returns CDR1 MNHEY and CDR2 SMNVEV (reference sequence). This CDR3 reads CASSLSPGGKQFF. The CDR3 DNA follows: TGTGCCAGCAGTTTATCACCGGGAGGCAAGCAGTTCTTC.

The chain links TRBV25-1 to TRBJ1-1, with D perhaps TRBD1 (5 bases). The CDR3 covers 14 residues. Trimming cost V 2 bases and J 4 bases, with 11 bases left between them. From germline, CDR1 is MGHDK and CDR2 SYGVNS. The CDR3 spells CASSEQGLGTEAFF. The CDR3 DNA reads TGTGCCAGCAGTGAACAGGGTTTGGGCACTGAAGCTTTCTTT. Full variable domain (rest looked up from reference TRBV25-1 and TRBJ1-1): EADIYQTPRYLVIGTGKKITLECSQTMGHDKMYWYQQDPGMELHLIHYSYGVNSTEKGDLSSESTVSRIRTEHFPLTLESARPSHTSQYLCASSEQGLGTEAFFGQGTRLTVV.

The chain carries TRBV7-9 and TRBJ2-7; tentative D call: TRBD1 (6 bases). V was pared by 5 bases and J by 0 bases, with 11 bases between. CDR1 and CDR2 from the germline V gene are SEHNR and FQNEAQ (reference sequence). The CDR3 runs to 14 residues. The CDR3 DNA reads TGTGCCAGCAGCCGGGACACCCTCTCCTACGAGCAGTACTTC. Its protein is CASSRDTLSYEQYF.

The chain links TRBV28 to TRBJ1-2; a possible D gene is TRBD1 (6 bases). The V and J ends lost 3 bases and 3 bases respectively, with 14 bases between them. This CDR3 comprises 15 residues. Germline V gives CDR1 MDHEN, CDR2 SYDVKM. The CDR3 here is CASSFLGRGYYGYTF. The CDR3 nucleotides are TGTGCCAGCAGTTTTCTGGGCAGGGGATACTATGGCTACACCTTC.

The chain employs TRBV7-9 and TRBJ2-5, with a possible D match to TRBD1 (6 bases). With 0 bases removed from V and 5 bases from J, the gap between germline ends came to 10 bases. CDR3 size: 14 residues. CDR1 and CDR2 (germline): SEHNR, FQNEAQ (reference sequence). CDR3 residues: CASSLALRGETQYF. The CDR3, as DNA: TGTGCCAGCAGCTTAGCGTTAAGGGGGGAGACCCAGTACTTC.

The rearrangement joins TRBV6-1 to TRBJ2-5; tentative D call: TRBD1 (6 bases). Germline CDR1 and CDR2: MNHNS and SASEGT. V shed 5 bases and J shed 5 bases, with 15 bases lying between them. The CDR3 length is 14 residues. In DNA, the CDR3 is TGTGCCAGCAGTTCTATAAACAGGGATGAGACCCAGTACTTC. Its protein is CASSSINRDETQYF.

The genes are TRBV20-1 and TRBJ2-7; no clear D gene. Between the trimmed V and J ends, which lost 6 bases and 2 bases, there was a span of 8 bases. The germline gives CDR1 DFQATT, CDR2 SNEGSKA (reference sequence). The CDR3 has 11 residues. The CDR3 here is CSALVPYEQYF. For the CDR3, the DNA is TGCAGTGCACTGGTCCCCTACGAGCAGTACTTC.

This rearrangement joins TRBV7-9 to TRBJ2-7, with unresolved D. Trimming removed 2 bases from V and 6 bases from J, with 5 bases in between. The CDR3 runs to 11 residues. Germline CDR1 SEHNR, CDR2 FQNEAQ (reference sequence). This CDR3 reads CASSLPGEQYF. For the CDR3, the DNA is TGTGCCAGCAGCTTACCGGGCGAGCAGTACTTC.

The chain links TRBV29-1 to TRBJ2-3, with D uncertain. The length of the CDR3 is 14 residues. Germline V CDR1 and CDR2: SQVTM, ANQGSEA. The CDR3 protein is CSTKAVSSTDTQYF. As DNA, the CDR3 is TGCTCTACAAAGGCGGTTTCTAGCACAGATACGCAGTATTTT.

This sequence joins TRBV19 and TRBJ2-3; 8 nucleotides line up with TRBD2. Looked up from germline, CDR1 is LNHDA and CDR2 is SQIVND (reference sequence). J was trimmed by 3 bases and V by 5 bases; bases with no gene match: 10. This CDR3 is built from 16 residues. The CDR3 coding sequence is TGTGCCAGTAGTCCCTCCTCGGGGGGGGGAACAGATACGCAGTATTTT. This gives the protein CASSPSSGGGTDTQYF.

The genes are TRBV6-6 and TRBJ2-7; the match to TRBD2 covers 7 bases. Germline CDR1 reads MNHNY; CDR2 reads SVGAGI (reference sequence). The CDR3 length is 16 residues. The trim removed 4 bases at V and 2 bases at J, leaving 11 bases unmatched. The DNA for the CDR3 is TGTGCCAGCAGTTCCCAGCATGAGCGGGGCCCCTACGAGCAGTACTTC. This translates into CASSSQHERGPYEQYF.

The chain employs TRBV5-1 and TRBJ2-2, with no clear D. Germline V lookup: CDR1 SGHRS, CDR2 YFSETQ. With 0 bases removed from V and 5 bases from J, the gap between germline ends came to 14 bases. The CDR3 is made up of 16 amino acids. The CDR3 loop reads CASSLAEQAGTGELFF. The CDR3 region has the DNA TGCGCCAGCAGCTTGGCCGAACAAGCCGGGACCGGGGAGCTGTTTTTT. The variable domain in full, completed from reference TRBV5-1 and TRBJ2-2, reads KAGVTQTPRYLIKTRGQQVTLSCSPISGHRSVSWYQQTPGQGLQFLFEYFSETQRNKGNFPGRFSGRQFSNSRSEMNVSTLELGDSALYLCASSLAEQAGTGELFFGEGSRLTVL.